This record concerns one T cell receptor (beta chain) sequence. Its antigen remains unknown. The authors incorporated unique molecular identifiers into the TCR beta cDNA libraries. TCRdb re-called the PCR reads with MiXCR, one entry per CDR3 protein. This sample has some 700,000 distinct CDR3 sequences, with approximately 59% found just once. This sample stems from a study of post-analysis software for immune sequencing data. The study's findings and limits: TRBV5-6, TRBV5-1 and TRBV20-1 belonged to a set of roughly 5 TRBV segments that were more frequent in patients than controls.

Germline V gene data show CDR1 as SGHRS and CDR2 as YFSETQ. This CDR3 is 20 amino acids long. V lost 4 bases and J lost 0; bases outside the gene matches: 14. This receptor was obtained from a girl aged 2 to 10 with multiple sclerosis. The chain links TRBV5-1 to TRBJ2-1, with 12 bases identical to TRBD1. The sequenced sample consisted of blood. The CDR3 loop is CASSPPAGTGGPSSYNEQFF. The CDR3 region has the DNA TGCGCCAGCAGCCCACCGGCGGGGACAGGGGGCCCGAGCTCCTACAATGAGCAGTTCTTC.